The rows below give T cell receptor beta chains drawn from one sample of a study of shared clonotypes between healthy human individuals. Libraries were prepared by immunoSEQ multiplex PCR; TCRdb keeps only in-frame clonotypes and omits some of them. The sample consists of some 2,500,000 clones, 80% to 95% of them appearing once. Sequenced input: naive CD4+ T cells from PBMCs. These receptors came from a man in his late teens or twenties in good health. Some clones in this sample may be carry-over from other donors' samples. Each CDR3 is given with its conserved first and last residue. A D gene is named only where the DNA matches it firmly. Clone sizes are given selectively: once, few, many, or a class where the clone is expanded.

J gene | V gene | clone size | D gene | CDR3 protein | CDR3 DNA
TRBJ1-3 | TRBV7-9 | . | . | CASSSSLGSSGNTIYF | TGTGCCAGCAGCTCTAGCCTGGGCAGTTCCGGAAACACCATATATTTT
TRBJ2-4 | TRBV28 | . | TRBD1 | CASSYLTGTQNIQYF | TGTGCCAGCAGTTATTTGACAGGGACCCAAAACATTCAGTACTTC
TRBJ2-5 | TRBV20-1 | once | . | CSLRAQETQYF | TGCAGTTTAAGGGCCCAAGAGACCCAGTACTTC
TRBJ1-5 | TRBV5-1 | . | . | CASSLDGGYEPQHF | TGCGCCAGCAGCCTCGACGGAGGTTACGAGCCCCAGCATTTT
TRBJ1-1 | TRBV27 | . | . | CASSLFWDGNTEAFF | TGTGCCAGCAGTTTATTTTGGGATGGGAACACTGAAGCTTTCTTT
TRBJ2-7 | TRBV9 | . | . | CASSVDGRAYEQYF | TGTGCCAGCAGCGTAGATGGCAGGGCCTACGAGCAGTACTTC
TRBJ1-2 | TRBV7-2 | . | TRBD1 | CASSLVGQGDYGYTF | TGTGCCAGCAGCTTAGTTGGACAGGGGGACTATGGCTACACCTTC
TRBJ2-2 | TRBV12-5 | . | TRBD2 | CASGLGLAGVTGELFF | TGTGCTAGTGGCCTAGGACTAGCGGGAGTCACCGGGGAGCTGTTTTTT
TRBJ1-2 | TRBV5-1 | . | . | CASSLAQGLGYGYTF | TGCGCCAGCAGCTTGGCACAGGGATTGGGCTATGGCTACACCTTC
TRBJ2-1 | TRBV11-2 | few | TRBD2 | CASSFTSGSYNEQFF | TGTGCCAGCAGCTTTACTAGCGGGAGTTACAATGAGCAGTTCTTC
TRBJ2-1 | TRBV5-1 | . | TRBD2 | CASTPSGSYNEQFF | TGCGCCAGCACTCCCAGCGGGAGTTACAATGAGCAGTTCTTC
TRBJ2-7 | TRBV2 | . | . | CASGGVITRNEQYF | TGTGCCAGCGGTGGGGTTATTACCCGTAACGAGCAGTACTTC
TRBJ1-1 | TRBV7-9 | few | . | CASSWEGSLNTEAFF | TGTGCCAGCAGCTGGGAAGGGTCATTGAACACTGAAGCTTTCTTT
TRBJ1-4 | TRBV28 | . | TRBD1 | CASRLGQGVEKLFF | TGTGCCAGCAGGCTTGGACAGGGGGTTGAAAAACTGTTTTTT
TRBJ1-2 | TRBV5-1 | . | TRBD1 | CASSQTTGRANYGYTF | TGCGCCAGCAGCCAAACGACAGGGCGAGCTAACTATGGCTACACCTTC
TRBJ2-7 | TRBV5-1 | . | TRBD1 | CASSLPRTGGVDEQYF | TGCGCCAGCAGCTTGCCCCGGACAGGGGGTGTCGACGAGCAGTACTTC
TRBJ1-1 | TRBV14 | . | TRBD1 | CASSRKIGQGNTEAFF | TGTGCCAGCAGCCGAAAAATCGGACAGGGGAACACTGAAGCTTTCTTT
TRBJ2-1 | TRBV9 | . | . | CASSPLSGASYNEQFF | TGTGCCAGCAGCCCTCTCAGCGGCGCGTCCTACAATGAGCAGTTCTTC
TRBJ1-3 | TRBV18 | . | . | CASSPAGNTIYF | TGTGCCAGCTCCCCGGCTGGAAACACCATATATTTT
TRBJ1-1 | TRBV18 | few | . | CASSPPEGNTEAFF | TGTGCCAGCTCACCCCCGGAGGGGAACACTGAAGCTTTCTTT
TRBJ2-5 | TRBV7-3 | once | . | CASSPGAGETQYF | TGTGCCAGCAGCCCGGGTGCGGGGGAGACCCAGTACTTC
TRBJ1-1 | TRBV6-6 | . | . | CASSPRRGNTEAFF | TGTGCCAGCAGCCCCCGCAGGGGGAACACTGAAGCTTTCTTT
TRBJ2-5 | TRBV5-4 | . | . | CASSLFQGETQYF | TGTGCCAGCAGCTTGTTCCAGGGAGAGACCCAGTACTTC
TRBJ1-2 | TRBV5-1 | . | . | CASSLVGSSGLYGYTF | TGCGCCAGCAGCTTGGTGGGTTCGTCGGGTTTATATGGCTACACCTTC
TRBJ2-2 | TRBV6-6 | . | . | CASRPRTAGELFF | TGTGCCAGCAGACCCCGGACAGCCGGGGAGCTGTTTTTT
TRBJ1-1 | TRBV9 | . | . | CASSVATAEAMNTEAFF | TGTGCCAGCAGCGTAGCTACGGCGGAGGCCATGAACACTGAAGCTTTCTTT
TRBJ1-2 | TRBV28 | few | TRBD1 | CASSSTARQGSYGYTF | TGTGCCAGCAGTTCCACTGCCCGACAGGGAAGCTATGGCTACACCTTC
TRBJ2-5 | TRBV7-3 | . | . | CASGPNGTPQETQYF | TGTGCCAGCGGCCCTAACGGGACACCTCAAGAGACCCAGTACTTC
TRBJ1-1 | TRBV7-6 | . | . | CASSLVGQVNTEAFF | TGTGCCAGCAGCTTAGTGGGCCAGGTGAACACTGAAGCTTTCTTT
TRBJ2-5 | TRBV5-4 | once | . | CASSLGTSETQYF | TGTGCCAGCAGCCTAGGGACTTCGGAGACCCAGTACTTC
TRBJ2-7 | TRBV6-5 | . | . | CASRGTFGEQYF | TGTGCCAGCAGGGGGACGTTTGGGGAGCAGTACTTC
TRBJ1-1 | TRBV9 | . | . | CASSVEARAGTEAFF | TGTGCCAGCAGCGTAGAGGCGAGGGCAGGCACTGAAGCTTTCTTT
TRBJ2-7 | TRBV25-1 | . | TRBD1 | CASSDPGQGDYEQYF | TGTGCCAGCAGTGATCCGGGACAGGGGGACTACGAGCAGTACTTC
TRBJ2-3 | TRBV5-1 | once | TRBD2 | CASSPGGDTQYF | TGCGCCAGCAGCCCGGGGGGAGATACGCAGTATTTT
TRBJ2-7 | TRBV5-1 | . | . | CASSSPKEGYEQYF | TGCGCCAGCAGCTCCCCAAAAGAAGGTTACGAGCAGTACTTC
TRBJ1-5 | TRBV7-2 | . | TRBD1 | CASSLFGTAGNQPQHF | TGTGCCAGCAGCTTATTCGGGACAGCAGGCAATCAGCCCCAGCATTTT
TRBJ2-2 | TRBV28 | . | . | CASSRPVVAYNTNTGELFF | TGTGCCAGCAGTCGACCCGTTGTGGCCTATAATACGAACACCGGGGAGCTGTTTTTT
TRBJ2-5 | TRBV5-1 | . | TRBD1 | CASLRGTTGMGETQYF | TGCGCCAGTTTGAGGGGGACGACAGGGATGGGTGAGACCCAGTACTTC
TRBJ2-2 | TRBV5-1 | . | . | CASSLKRAPAELFF | TGCGCCAGCAGCTTGAAGCGCGCCCCAGCGGAGCTGTTTTTT
TRBJ1-5 | TRBV28 | . | . | CASSSRANQPQHF | TGTGCCAGCAGTTCCCGGGCAAATCAGCCCCAGCATTTT
TRBJ2-5 | TRBV28 | . | . | CASSLSAGQETQYF | TGTGCCAGCAGTTTATCTGCAGGCCAAGAGACCCAGTACTTC
TRBJ2-7 | TRBV19 | . | TRBD1 | CASTSGLGQGSYEQYF | TGTGCCAGTACCAGTGGGCTAGGACAGGGCTCCTACGAGCAGTACTTC
TRBJ2-7 | TRBV25-1 | . | TRBD2 | CASSESSGPYEQYF | TGTGCCAGCAGTGAGTCTAGCGGTCCCTACGAGCAGTACTTC
TRBJ1-4 | TRBV30 | . | . | CAWSLDRSWEKLFF | TGTGCCTGGAGTCTCGACAGGTCGTGGGAAAAACTGTTTTTT
TRBJ1-2 | TRBV10-3 | . | . | CAITRLSGNYGYTF | TGTGCCATCACCCGATTATCCGGAAACTATGGCTACACCTTC
TRBJ2-4 | TRBV4-3 | . | TRBD2 | CASSQGTSGHIQYF | TGCGCCAGCAGCCAAGGTACTAGCGGGCACATTCAGTACTTC
TRBJ2-7 | TRBV10-3 | . | . | CAISGTNNSYEQYF | TGTGCCATCAGTGGGACCAACAACTCCTACGAGCAGTACTTC
TRBJ2-1 | TRBV19 | . | TRBD2 | CASRGTSGSMGEQFF | TGTGCCAGTAGGGGGACTAGCGGGAGTATGGGTGAGCAGTTCTTC
TRBJ1-2 | TRBV6-1 | . | . | CASHGGSYDYGYTF | TGTGCCAGCCATGGGGGGTCCTATGACTATGGCTACACCTTC
TRBJ2-3 | TRBV12-5 | . | . | CASGLSGTQYF | TGTGCTAGTGGTTTGTCTGGTACGCAGTATTTT
TRBJ1-4 | TRBV6-1 | few | . | CASSEYRVGVFF | TGTGCCAGCAGTGAATACAGGGTCGGGGTGTTTTTT
TRBJ1-2 | TRBV30 | . | . | CAWSAGVGSRFRGYTF | TGTGCCTGGAGTGCCGGGGTCGGCAGCCGTTTCAGGGGCTACACCTTC
TRBJ2-7 | TRBV6-5 | once | TRBD1 | CASRLNRGQGEQYF | TGTGCCAGCAGGCTGAACAGGGGGCAAGGCGAGCAGTACTTC
TRBJ1-2 | TRBV7-2 | . | . | CASSRQAWGQGAGTF | .
TRBJ2-7 | TRBV14 | . | TRBD2 | CASSLGTSGRYEQYF | TGTGCCAGCAGCCTGGGGACTAGCGGACGCTACGAGCAGTACTTC
TRBJ2-5 | TRBV7-9 | . | TRBD2 | CASSPRLAGEAGSETQYF | TGTGCCAGCAGCCCCCGACTAGCGGGAGAGGCGGGTTCAGAGACCCAGTACTTC
TRBJ2-1 | TRBV19 | . | TRBD1 | CASRTGFGGPSSYNEQFF | TGTGCCAGTAGGACAGGGTTCGGCGGGCCGAGCTCCTACAATGAGCAGTTCTTC
TRBJ1-2 | TRBV6-1 | . | . | CASSEGVGANYGYTF | TGTGCCAGCAGTGAAGGGGTAGGGGCTAACTATGGCTACACCTTC
TRBJ2-1 | TRBV15 | . | . | CATSRALREDEQFF | TGTGCCACCAGCAGAGCCCTGCGGGAAGATGAGCAGTTCTTC